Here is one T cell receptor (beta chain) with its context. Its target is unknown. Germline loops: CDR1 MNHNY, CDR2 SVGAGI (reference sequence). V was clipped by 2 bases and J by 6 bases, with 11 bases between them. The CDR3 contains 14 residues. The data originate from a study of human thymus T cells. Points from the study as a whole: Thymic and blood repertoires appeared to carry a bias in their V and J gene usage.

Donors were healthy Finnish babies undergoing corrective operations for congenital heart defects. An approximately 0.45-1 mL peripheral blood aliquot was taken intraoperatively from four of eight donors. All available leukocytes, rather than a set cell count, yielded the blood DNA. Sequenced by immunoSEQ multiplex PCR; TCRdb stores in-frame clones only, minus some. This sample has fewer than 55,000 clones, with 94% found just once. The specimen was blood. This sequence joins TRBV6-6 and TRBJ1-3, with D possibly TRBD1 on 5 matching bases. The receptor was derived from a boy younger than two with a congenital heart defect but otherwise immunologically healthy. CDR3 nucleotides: TGTGCCAGCAGTTACGAGGGGCTTGAAAACACCATATATTTT. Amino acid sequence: CASSYEGLENTIYF.